Below, 17 T cell receptor beta chains from the same sample are listed, as sequenced in a study of blood T cell repertoires in COVID-19. Measured with immunoSEQ multiplex PCR; TCRdb has only the in-frame clones, and not every one. Counted here are tens of thousands of clones, around 85% occurring once; the ten biggest clones make up about 25%. Material for sequencing was peripheral blood. Source of these receptors: a human donor with acute or convalescent COVID-19. The donor label of this sample is uncertain.

This chain joins TRBV5-1 and TRBJ1-1; D is unresolved. The CDR3 length is 16 residues. From germline, CDR1 is SGHRS and CDR2 YFSETQ. The ends were cut back, 0 bases at V and 2 bases at J, with 14 bases in the middle. CDR3: CASSLAYGSLNTEAFF. CDR3 sequence (DNA): TGCGCCAGCAGCTTGGCCTATGGGAGTTTAAACACTGAAGCTTTCTTT.

This clone has only a few counts. The genes are TRBV5-1 and TRBJ2-7, with 7 nucleotides matching TRBD2. The V gene end was trimmed by 1 base and the J gene end by 6 bases; junction bases not matched to a gene: 1. The CDR3 is 12 residues long. Germline lookup yields CDR1 SGHRS and CDR2 YFSETQ. CDR3 bases: TGCGCCAGCAGCTTGAGCGGGACCGAGCAGTACTTC. Translated: CASSLSGTEQYF.

The chain uses TRBV6-2 or TRBV6-3 and TRBJ2-4; TRBD2 might be the D (5 bases). The CDR3 runs 15 residues. Looked up from germline, CDR1 is MNHEY and CDR2 is SVGEGT. Trimming took 0 bases from V and 0 from J, leaving 6 bases between them. The CDR3 DNA follows: TGTGCCAGCAGTTACTCGAGGGAAGCCAAAAACATTCAGTACTTC. This translates into CASSYSREAKNIQYF.

The chain combines TRBV6-2 or TRBV6-3 with TRBJ1-6; D is perhaps TRBD1 (5 bases). CDR1 is MNHEY, CDR2 SVGEGT, per germline. CDR3 length equals 15 residues. Trimming cost V 4 bases and J 8 bases, with 15 bases left between them. Here the CDR3 reads CASSSQGGRYSPLHF. CDR3 nucleotides: TGTGCCAGCAGTTCCCAGGGTGGAAGATATTCACCCCTCCACTTT.

This chain uses TRBV14 with TRBJ2-1, with a weak D call TRBD1 (5 bases). V lost 1 base, J lost 3 bases, and 7 bases lay in between. The CDR3 has 14 amino acids. CDR1 is SGHDN, CDR2 FVKESK, per germline. The DNA of the CDR3 is TGTGCCAGCAGCCAAGTAACAGGCTACAATGAGCAGTTCTTC. Translating it yields CASSQVTGYNEQFF.

This clone was observed once. This chain connects TRBV25-1 to TRBJ2-2; 7 positions agree with TRBD2. CDR3 length: 17 amino acids. After removal of 0 bases from V and 0 bases from J, the junction contained 4 bases not matched to a gene. Per the germline V gene, CDR1 is MGHDK and CDR2 is SYGVNS. The CDR3 is CASSEYGEGPNTGELFF. The CDR3 bases are TGTGCCAGCAGTGAATATGGGGAGGGACCGAACACCGGGGAGCTGTTTTTT. Full variable domain (rest looked up from reference TRBV25-1 and TRBJ2-2): EADIYQTPRYLVIGTGKKITLECSQTMGHDKMYWYQQDPGMELHLIHYSYGVNSTEKGDLSSESTVSRIRTEHFPLTLESARPSHTSQYLCASSEYGEGPNTGELFFGEGSRLTVL.

The V and J genes are TRBV6-4 and TRBJ2-3; 9 positions agree with TRBD2. Germline V gene data show CDR1 as MRHNA and CDR2 as SNTAGT. V shed 4 bases, J shed 2 bases, and the junction held 1 base outside the gene matches. The CDR3 totals 14 residues. The CDR3 sequence: CASSGGGATDTQYF. DNA of the CDR3: TGTGCCAGCAGTGGCGGGGGGGCCACAGATACGCAGTATTTT.

The chain has TRBV7-9 and TRBJ2-7; 7 bases align to TRBD1. Germline CDR1 SEHNR, CDR2 FQNEAQ (reference sequence). The CDR3 is 14 residues long. J gave up 3 bases and V 5 bases, and 7 bases lay outside the gene matches. The CDR3 protein is CASSMTGTDYEQYF. Written as DNA, the CDR3 is TGTGCCAGCAGCATGACCGGGACAGACTACGAGCAGTACTTC.

The chain combines TRBV6-1 with TRBJ1-5, with D tentatively TRBD1 (5 bases). Germline-derived CDR1 and CDR2 are MNHNS and SASEGT. The CDR3 extends over 15 amino acids. V was cut by 2 bases and J by 3 bases, with 11 bases left in between. The CDR3 DNA is TGTGCCAGCAGTGAAACCGGGACTTTCAATCAGCCCCAGCATTTT. As protein: CASSETGTFNQPQHF.

V gene TRBV19 combines with J gene TRBJ1-1; TRBD1 is a possible D gene (5 bases). Between the trimmed V and J ends, which lost 5 bases and 5 bases, there was a span of 15 bases. The CDR3 has 14 amino acids. CDR1 is LNHDA and CDR2 is SQIVND in the germline V gene (reference sequence). Here the CDR3 DNA reads TGTGCCAGTAGTCTCCAGGGAATTGGGACTGAAGCTTTCTTT. Translation: CASSLQGIGTEAFF. Together with reference TRBV19 and TRBJ1-1, the CDR3 gives the full variable domain: DGGITQSPKYLFRKEGQNVTLSCEQNLNHDAMYWYRQDPGQGLRLIYYSQIVNDFQKGDIAEGYSVSREKKESFPLTVTSAQKNPTAFYLCASSLQGIGTEAFFGQGTRLTVV.

The CDR3 loop reads CASSLVGQGVLTF. DNA of the CDR3: TGTGCCAGCAGCTTAGTGGGACAGGGCGTCCTGACTTTC. The chain is built from TRBV11-1 and TRBJ2-6, with 9 positions matching TRBD1. The CDR3 is made up of 13 amino acids. V dropped 1 base and J dropped 12; count of bases not matched to a gene: 1. In germline, CDR1 is SGHAT, CDR2 FQDESV (reference sequence).

The chain combines TRBV5-1 with TRBJ2-3, with 7 bases matching TRBD2. Germline V gene lookup returns CDR1 SGHRS and CDR2 YFSETQ. The CDR3 covers 15 residues. V shed 6 bases, J shed 0 bases, and the junction held 7 bases outside the gene matches. CDR3 protein: CASKSGGESTDTQYF. The CDR3 coding sequence is TGCGCCAGCAAGTCTGGGGGGGAGAGCACAGATACGCAGTATTTT.

The V gene is TRBV28, the J gene TRBJ2-7; TRBD2 might be the D (5 bases). Per the germline V gene, CDR1 is MDHEN and CDR2 is SYDVKM. The CDR3 has 17 residues. With 4 bases removed from V and 2 bases from J, the gap between germline ends came to 21 bases. The CDR3 reads CASSSPFGSPRPYEQYF. In DNA, the CDR3 is TGTGCCAGCAGTTCACCCTTTGGGAGCCCCCGGCCCTACGAGCAGTACTTC.

The CDR3 loop reads CASTGPTGGNGYTF. In nucleotides, the CDR3 is TGTGCCAGCACCGGACCTACAGGGGGCAATGGCTACACCTTC. The gene calls are TRBV2 and TRBJ1-2, with 9 bases matching TRBD1. Germline V gene sequence: CDR1 SNHLY, CDR2 FYNNEI. V lost 7 bases, J lost 6 bases, and 9 bases stayed unmatched. The CDR3 totals 14 residues.

The chain couples TRBV4-3 to TRBJ1-4, with 7 bases that match TRBD1. Germline CDR1 LGHNA, CDR2 YSLEER. After removal of 4 bases from V and 0 bases from J, the junction contained 14 bases not matched to a gene. The CDR3 runs 19 residues. The CDR3 loop is CASSPVGQTSIATNEKLFF. The CDR3 nucleotides are TGCGCCAGCAGCCCGGTGGGACAGACGTCCATTGCAACTAATGAAAAACTGTTTTTT.

The rearrangement uses TRBV28 and TRBJ2-1, with 10 bases identical to TRBD2. Per germline, CDR1 MDHEN and CDR2 SYDVKM. V lost 5 bases and J lost 5; bases outside the gene matches: 6. CDR3 size: 15 residues. CDR3 loop: CASSLSGRFHNEQFF. CDR3 nucleotides: TGTGCCAGCAGTCTTAGCGGGAGGTTCCACAATGAGCAGTTCTTC.

The table lists this clone with a count of one. The gene calls are TRBV10-3 and TRBJ1-1, with D possibly matching TRBD1 (6 bases). Germline V gene lookup returns CDR1 ENHRY and CDR2 SYGVKD. Trimming cost V 7 bases and J 0 bases, with 15 bases left between them. The length of the CDR3 is 15 residues. CDR3 nucleotide sequence: TGTGCCATCAAAGAACAGGGCAGTATGAACACTGAAGCTTTCTTT. Protein sequence: CAIKEQGSMNTEAFF.